This TCR beta chain appears in the sequencing data of a study of CD8 T cells in Susac syndrome. The RNA, roughly 0.45 to 1 ug, was put through reverse transcription using random hexamers. The CDR3 of TCR beta was amplified by immunoSEQ multiplex PCR across 54 Vbeta and 13 Jbeta. TCRdb independently ran MiXCR on the immunoSEQ multiplex PCR reads; one entry per CDR3 protein. The sample contains around 300,000 distinct CDR3 sequences, around nine tenths of which appear only once. Germline trimming cut 5 bases from V and 1 base from J; bases unmatched to any gene: 17. The CDR3 extends over 20 amino acids. The germline V gene has CDR1 DFQATT and CDR2 SNEGSKA (reference sequence). Sequencing of TCR beta drew on CD8+ and CD4+ T cells from blood. Control patients had untreated stable or active relapsing-remitting multiple sclerosis by revised McDonald criteria. Negative isolation was used for CD8+ and CD4+ T cells and FACS enrichment for TEMRA cells.

The chain is built from TRBV20-1 and TRBJ2-1; 13 nucleotides match TRBD2. This TCR derives from a human donor with multiple sclerosis. Sequenced input: CD8+ T cells from PBMCs. CDR3 in DNA: TGCAGTGCTGATGCCCGGACTAGCGGGGGCCTTATACTGTCCTACAATGAGCAGTTCTTC. This gives the protein CSADARTSGGLILSYNEQFF.